These 13 T cell receptor beta chains originate from one sample sequenced in a study of T-cell reconstitution after alpha-beta-depleted transplantation in children. Using unique molecular identifiers, the investigators prepared the TCRbeta library. TCRdb passed the PCR reads through MiXCR, listing each CDR3 protein once. This table holds fewer than 150,000 distinct CDR3 sequences, roughly 9.7% found once. The starting material was PBMCs, mostly from graft donor cells, obtained 180 days after TCRalphabeta/CD19-depleted stem cell transplant. The receptor source for this set is a girl under three years old who had a stem cell transplant for combined immunodeficiency, so the T cells may come from the graft donor.

This clonotype occurred a few times. This chain links TRBV18 with TRBJ2-7; D unclear. This CDR3 is 15 amino acids long. Trimming cost V 0 bases and J 2 bases, with 11 bases left between them. Per germline, CDR1 KGHSH and CDR2 LQKENI. For the CDR3, the DNA is TGTGCCAGCTCACCACCGACTCGCGAAACCTACGAGCAGTACTTC. Protein product: CASSPPTRETYEQYF.

This chain connects TRBV28 to TRBJ2-1; possibly TRBD1 for D (6 bases). The V end lost 8 bases, the J end lost 3 bases, and 17 bases lay between the germline ends. This CDR3 comprises 15 residues. Germline lookup yields CDR1 MDHEN and CDR2 SYDVKM. CDR3 sequence: CASWGPGHNYNEQFF. The CDR3 DNA sequence: TGTGCCAGCTGGGGACCGGGACATAACTACAATGAGCAGTTCTTC.

This clonotype was counted only a few times. V gene TRBV20-1 combines with J gene TRBJ1-2; D perhaps matches TRBD1 (5 bases). The V gene lost 5 bases and the J gene lost 4 bases, with 11 bases spanning the gap. The CDR3 loop spans 12 amino acids. The germline V gene has CDR1 DFQATT and CDR2 SNEGSKA (reference sequence). CDR3 in amino acids: CSALRVLYGYTF. DNA of the CDR3: TGCAGTGCTCTCAGGGTACTCTATGGCTACACCTTC.

The J gene is TRBJ2-2, the V gene TRBV12-3 or TRBV12-4; 7 nucleotides agree with TRBD2. Trimming cost V 7 bases and J 0 bases; bases outside gene matches: 11. The CDR3 loop spans 17 amino acids. CDR3 sequence (DNA): TGTGCCAGCATCCTTAAGCGGGGTAGAGCGAACACCGGGGAGCTGTTTTTT. Protein: CASILKRGRANTGELFF.

This clonotype was recorded at least ten times. The rearrangement links TRBV29-1 to TRBJ2-2; D is unclear. Trimming removed 4 bases at V and 1 base at J, with 4 bases between. This CDR3 is 12 amino acids long. CDR1 is SQVTM and CDR2 is ANQGSEA in the germline V gene. CDR3 region: CSVVGNTGELFF. Here the CDR3 DNA reads TGCAGCGTTGTTGGGAACACCGGGGAGCTGTTTTTT.

This clonotype was seen only a few times. The chain has TRBV6-5 and TRBJ2-5; D gene uncertain. This CDR3 is 15 amino acids long. The V end lost 2 bases, the J end lost 4 bases, and 14 bases lay between the germline ends. CDR1 is MNHEY, CDR2 SVGAGI, per germline. CDR3 protein: CASSYGVGTIETQYF. DNA for the CDR3: TGTGCCAGCAGTTACGGGGTAGGAACAATAGAGACCCAGTACTTC.

V and J are TRBV29-1 and TRBJ2-2; D not resolved. V shed 5 bases and J shed 2 bases, with 9 bases lying between them. The CDR3 loop spans 13 amino acids. The V gene's germline CDR1 is SQVTM and CDR2 ANQGSEA. CDR3 nucleotide sequence: TGCAGCGTTTCGCCCCCCAACACCGGGGAGCTGTTTTTT. This codes for CSVSPPNTGELFF.

The chain carries TRBV20-1 and TRBJ1-5, with D possibly matching TRBD1 (5 bases). Trimming removed 4 bases at V and 6 bases at J, with 13 bases between. The CDR3 consists of 13 residues. Germline-derived CDR1 and CDR2 are DFQATT and SNEGSKA (reference sequence). CDR3 in amino acids: CSATLPGTQPQHF. The CDR3 coding sequence is TGCAGTGCTACCCTCCCGGGGACTCAGCCCCAGCATTTT.

This clonotype has just a few counts. The genes are TRBV3-1 and TRBJ2-4; tentatively, D is TRBD2 (5 bases). Germline values: CDR1 LGHDT, CDR2 YNNKEL (reference sequence). The CDR3 runs to 14 residues. The ends were cut back, 1 base at V and 6 bases at J, with 10 bases in the middle. The CDR3 bases are TGTGCCAGCAGCCAAGGACGGGGTGGAAACATTCAGTACTTC. Protein: CASSQGRGGNIQYF.

The chain is built from TRBV10-3 and TRBJ2-5; 13 bases line up with TRBD2. The ends lost 6 bases at V and 4 bases at J; junction bases unmatched: 14. This CDR3 contains 18 residues. Germline CDR1 and CDR2: ENHRY and SYGVKD. In DNA form, the CDR3 reads TGTGCCATCAGCGGAGGGGGGACTAGCGGGAAAGGGCGAGAGACCCAGTACTTC. This gives the protein CAISGGGTSGKGRETQYF.

The rearrangement uses TRBV15 and TRBJ2-7; D is uncertain. The V end was cut by 0 bases, the J end by 5 bases, with 14 bases between. CDR3 size: 15 residues. From germline, CDR1 is LNHNV and CDR2 YYDKDF (reference sequence). The CDR3 spells CATSRDRLQADEQYF. Written as DNA, the CDR3 is TGTGCCACCAGCAGAGACCGCCTCCAGGCCGACGAGCAGTACTTC.

The chain recombines TRBV10-3 with TRBJ1-1, with D possibly TRBD1 on 5 matching bases. Looked up from germline, CDR1 is ENHRY and CDR2 is SYGVKD. CDR3 size: 15 residues. Trimming removed 0 bases from V and 7 bases from J, with 15 bases in between. This chain's CDR3 is CAISESRASGGEAFF. The CDR3, as DNA: TGTGCCATCAGTGAGTCCCGCGCAAGCGGGGGTGAAGCTTTCTTT.

This clonotype was seen more than once but under ten times. This rearrangement joins TRBV4-3 to TRBJ2-1; D is undetermined. Trimming cost V 1 base and J 0 bases, with 13 bases left between them. The CDR3 loop spans 17 amino acids. Germline V gene sequence: CDR1 LGHNA, CDR2 YSLEER. For the CDR3, the DNA is TGCGCCAGCAGCCAAGTCAGAGGACCGAGCTCCTACAATGAGCAGTTCTTC. Translated, it gives CASSQVRGPSSYNEQFF.